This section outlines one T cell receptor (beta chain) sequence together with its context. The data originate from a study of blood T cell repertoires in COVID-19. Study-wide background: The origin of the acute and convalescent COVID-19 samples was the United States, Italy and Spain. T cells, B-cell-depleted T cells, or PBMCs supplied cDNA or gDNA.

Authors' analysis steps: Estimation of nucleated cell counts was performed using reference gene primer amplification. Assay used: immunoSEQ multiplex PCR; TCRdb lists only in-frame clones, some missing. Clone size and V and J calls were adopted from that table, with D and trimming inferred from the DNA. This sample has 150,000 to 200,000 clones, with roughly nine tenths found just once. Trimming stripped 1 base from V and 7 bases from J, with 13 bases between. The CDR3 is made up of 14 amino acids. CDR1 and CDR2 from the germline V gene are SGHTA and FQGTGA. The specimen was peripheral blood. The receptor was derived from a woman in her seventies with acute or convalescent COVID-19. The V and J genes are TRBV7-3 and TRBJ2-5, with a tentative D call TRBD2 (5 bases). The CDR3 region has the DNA TGTGCCAGCAGCTTAAGTCGACTACCCGGGACCCAGTACTTC. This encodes CASSLSRLPGTQYF.